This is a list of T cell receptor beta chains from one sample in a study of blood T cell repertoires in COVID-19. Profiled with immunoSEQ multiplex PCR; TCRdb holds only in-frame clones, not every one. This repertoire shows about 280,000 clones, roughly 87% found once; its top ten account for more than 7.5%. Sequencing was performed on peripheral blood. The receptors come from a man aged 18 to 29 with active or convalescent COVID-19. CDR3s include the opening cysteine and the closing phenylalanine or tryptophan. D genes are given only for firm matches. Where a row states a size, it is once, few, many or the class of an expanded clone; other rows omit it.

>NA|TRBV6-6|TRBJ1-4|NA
CASSYTGRGEKLFF
TGTGCCAGCAGCTACACCGGCCGAGGAGAAAAACTGTTTTTT
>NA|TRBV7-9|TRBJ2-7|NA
CASSPYAGHEQYF
TGTGCCAGCAGCCCATATGCGGGACACGAGCAGTACTTC
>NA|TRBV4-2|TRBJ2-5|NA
CASSQDQAETQYF
TGTGCCAGCAGCCAAGATCAGGCGGAGACCCAGTACTTC
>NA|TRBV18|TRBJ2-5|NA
CASSPTARGPETQYF
TGTGCCAGCTCACCTACCGCGCGGGGACCAGAGACCCAGTACTTC
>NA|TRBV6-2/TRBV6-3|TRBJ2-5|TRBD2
CASSPSGLAGIQETQYF
TGTGCCAGCAGCCCATCCGGACTAGCGGGGATTCAAGAGACCCAGTACTTC
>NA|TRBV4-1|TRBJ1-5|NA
CASSPREPNQPQHF
TGCGCCAGCAGCCCCCGGGAACCTAATCAGCCCCAGCATTTT
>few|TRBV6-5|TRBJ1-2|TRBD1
CASRAADRDRYGYTF
TGTGCCAGCAGGGCAGCTGACAGGGATCGATATGGCTACACCTTC
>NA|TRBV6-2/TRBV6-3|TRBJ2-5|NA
CASSYSQGTETQYF
TGTGCCAGCAGTTACAGTCAGGGTACGGAGACCCAGTACTTC
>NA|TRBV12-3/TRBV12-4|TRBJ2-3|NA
CASSLNKDTQYF
TGTGCCAGCAGTTTAAACAAAGATACGCAGTATTTT
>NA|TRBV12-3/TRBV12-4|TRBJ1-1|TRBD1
CASSFGTGEAFF
TGTGCCAGCAGTTTTGGGACAGGTGAAGCTTTCTTT
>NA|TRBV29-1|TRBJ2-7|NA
CSVDGPTLTEQYF
TGCAGCGTTGATGGGCCAACCCTCACCGAGCAGTACTTC
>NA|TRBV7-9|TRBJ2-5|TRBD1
CASSTNTRGGKETQYF
TGTGCCAGCAGCACCAATACTAGAGGGGGCAAAGAGACCCAGTACTTC
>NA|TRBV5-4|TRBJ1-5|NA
CASSLRGQPQHF
TGTGCCAGCAGCTTGAGGGGTCAGCCCCAGCATTTT
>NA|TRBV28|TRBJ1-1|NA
CASSPSFLERAFF
TGTGCCAGCAGCCCCTCCTTTCTTGAGCGGGCTTTCTTT
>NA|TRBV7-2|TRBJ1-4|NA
CASSYPGEANEKLFF
TGTGCCAGCAGCTACCCAGGGGAAGCGAATGAAAAACTGTTTTTT
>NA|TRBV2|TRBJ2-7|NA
CASSESRSYEQYF
TGTGCCAGCAGTGAATCCCGTTCCTACGAGCAGTACTTC